The following is a T cell receptor (beta chain) sequence with its context. Its recognized antigen is unknown. No quality values exist for individual bases; no much larger clone is one base distant. The time point label, read with the paper, signifies: patch test 2, 6 weeks after DPC sensitization. The treatment or condition label of this sample denotes: therapeutic diphenylcyclopropenone sensitization with weekly scalp DPC. Blood at each patch-test visit was drawn before the patch test was applied. Patients were eligible if aged 18 to 70, diagnosed with alopecia and judged suitable for DPC therapy, and pregnant patients were excluded. Total RNA was extracted from unfractionated whole blood that had been collected in Tempus Blood RNA tubes. These data originate in a study of human T cells and chemical hapten exposure (dated by TCRdb to the early 2020s). About the investigation overall: For sensitization, 2% DPC in acetone was applied to a roughly 2 cm by roughly 2 cm area of upper inner arm skin. Throughout the approximately 24-week study period, patients were also given weekly therapeutic DPC doses on the scalp. Patch testing on the upper back used Finn chambers containing 0.01% DPC, with scoring done after 6 days according to International Contact Dermatitis Research Group standards. The patient cohort, mostly female, included alopecia areata with under or over 50% scalp involvement, alopecia totalis and alopecia universalis. Libraries were combined into a pool for sequencing, and differences in TCR yield between samples came mainly from small differences in library volumes within the pool. In alopecia patients, the study followed how the peripheral blood TCR repertoire changed in vivo over primary and secondary sensitization to diphenylcyclopropenone (DPC), a hapten. Blood samples were taken from patients before sensitization (week 0) and then at 2, 6 and about 24 weeks after DPC sensitization. For TCR sequencing, blood came from some 31 alopecia patients at anywhere from one to four time points (pre-sensitization, 2, 6 and 24 weeks). Results and caveats for the whole study, not just this receptor: All patients had alopecia, a presumed autoimmune disease, so their immune response might differ from that of healthy individuals. The number of PT1 expanded TCRs positively correlated with patch test score, significant at thresholds 8, 16 and 32 but not 4. Significantly more large CDR3 similarity clusters were formed by expanded TCRs than by pre-sensitization or healthy control sets, consistent with antigen-driven responses. DPC sensitization did not change how many TCRs were above 1 in 1000 frequency, and no evidence was found of alterations in global repertoire structure. Repeated subsampling changed both the strength of the expansion versus patch-test correlation and the threshold at which the correlation became significant.

The library was generated by RACE. The instrument given in TCRdb is NextSeq 500. During library preparation, unique molecular identifiers were attached to individual cDNA molecules so that TCRs could be counted quantitatively and reproducibly. Both TCR alpha and TCR beta chains were sequenced from each blood RNA sample. As for the original processing: The median number of TCRs per sample was some 100,000, ranging from 23,224 to 690,600. The Decombinator software suite was used to annotate V, J and CDR3 in the TCR reads. Every sample was subsampled to the same number of TCRs (28,000) for the PS versus PT1 abundance plots. TCRs were defined as expanded if absent before sensitization and observed at least eight times at the 2-week time point. Using fastp trimming at Q25 and MiXCR clonotype assembly, TCRdb reanalyzed the public sequencing data and kept in-frame beta chains. Entries that share a CDR3 protein sequence are merged under the most common genes and DNA. It is TCRdb's table, rather than the study itself, that gives the V and J calls and clone size. The sample data list some 350,000 distinct CDR3 sequences, and roughly 6% of these were observed just once. The top ten clones comprise about 5.4% of the sample.

The TCR was taken from a woman aged 18-29 years with alopecia areata. Some clones in this sample may be carry-over from other donors' samples. The sample was whole blood, taken in connection with sensitization to the hapten diphenylcyclopropenone (DPC).

The DNA is as follows: TGTGCCAGCAGTGACCCGAACACTGAAGCTTTCTTT. This codes for CASSDPNTEAFF. This chain is built from TRBV6-6 and TRBJ1-1, with the D gene not clear enough to name. CDR1 and CDR2 are drawn from the germline V gene (reference sequence): MNHNY, SVGAGI. V is pared back by 5 bases and J by 1 base, with 5 bases lying between the germline termini. The CDR3 runs 12 amino acids, cysteine and phenylalanine included. Only the CDR3 region is kept as DNA, spanning 36 bases read in frame from base 1.